A selection of T cell receptor beta chains follows, all from one sample in a study of T cell responses to AZD1222 COVID-19 vaccine. Sequenced by immunoSEQ multiplex PCR; TCRdb stores in-frame clones only, minus some. The data show some 140,000 clones, 86% seen once. The sequences come from peripheral blood, collected on day 0 of MenACWY control vaccination. The receptors derive from an adult in good health. Both conserved end residues are part of each CDR3.

v_gene: TRBV29-1
j_gene: TRBJ1-6
len: 16
CDR3aa: CSVEGKADSYNSPLHF

v_gene: TRBV6-4
j_gene: TRBJ2-2
len: 16
CDR3aa: CASSDRPGTATGELFF

v_gene: TRBV7-2
j_gene: TRBJ2-1
len: 12
CDR3aa: CASSRNRGEQFF

v_gene: TRBV19
j_gene: TRBJ2-7
len: 12
CDR3aa: CATRGGLYEQYF

v_gene: TRBV10-3
j_gene: TRBJ1-1
len: 16
CDR3aa: CAISPSLGQGSTEAFF

v_gene: TRBV12-3/TRBV12-4
j_gene: TRBJ2-7
len: 13
CDR3aa: CASSFFSGAEQYF

v_gene: TRBV29-1
j_gene: TRBJ1-2
len: 12
CDR3aa: CSTSWGGDGYTF

v_gene: TRBV4-3
j_gene: TRBJ2-7
len: 17
CDR3aa: CASSQGEGATPYYEQYF

v_gene: TRBV6-6
j_gene: TRBJ2-2
len: 14
CDR3aa: CASRETGFTGELFF

v_gene: TRBV30
j_gene: TRBJ2-3
len: 11
CDR3aa: CAWSTTDTQYF

v_gene: TRBV16
j_gene: TRBJ2-5
len: 16
CDR3aa: CASSQSGGQGQETQYF

v_gene: TRBV28
j_gene: TRBJ1-3
len: 14
CDR3aa: CASTIGAIGNTIYF

v_gene: TRBV5-6
j_gene: TRBJ2-2
len: 16
CDR3aa: CASSPPSGRVTGELFF

v_gene: TRBV12-3/TRBV12-4
j_gene: TRBJ1-2
len: 13
CDR3aa: CASSPRLGYGYTF

v_gene: TRBV4-3
j_gene: TRBJ1-1
len: 15
CDR3aa: CASSQSQGLNTEAFF

v_gene: TRBV29-1
j_gene: TRBJ1-1
len: 12
CDR3aa: CSGRGANTEAFF

v_gene: TRBV5-4
j_gene: TRBJ1-1
len: 15
CDR3aa: CASSLGQVWNTEAFF

v_gene: TRBV5-6
j_gene: TRBJ1-1
len: 16
CDR3aa: CASSLPGTGADTEAFF

v_gene: TRBV15
j_gene: TRBJ1-1
len: 14
CDR3aa: CATSRPGGFSEAFF

v_gene: TRBV15
j_gene: TRBJ1-5
len: 14
CDR3aa: CATSLGLGNQPQHF

v_gene: TRBV13
j_gene: TRBJ1-2
len: 13
CDR3aa: CASRARALYGYTF

v_gene: TRBV5-1
j_gene: TRBJ2-5
len: 15
CDR3aa: CASSLRGRGKETQYF

v_gene: TRBV19
j_gene: TRBJ2-3
len: 15
CDR3aa: CASSLPGQGTEAQYF

v_gene: TRBV29-1
j_gene: TRBJ1-1
len: 15
CDR3aa: CSVVQGFPRDTEAFF

v_gene: TRBV28
j_gene: TRBJ1-2
len: 15
CDR3aa: CASSSGQGSNYGYTF

v_gene: TRBV11-2
j_gene: TRBJ1-1
len: 13
CDR3aa: CASSFHRQLEAFF

v_gene: TRBV21-1
j_gene: TRBJ1-6
len: 15
CDR3aa: CASSPRDSNNSPLHF

v_gene: TRBV29-1
j_gene: TRBJ2-7
len: 14
CDR3aa: CSVRSEGASYEQYF

v_gene: TRBV2
j_gene: TRBJ1-4
len: 15
CDR3aa: CASRGQGVPNEKLFF

v_gene: TRBV5-8
j_gene: TRBJ2-6
len: 17
CDR3aa: CASSYRGQNSGANVLTF

v_gene: TRBV4-2
j_gene: TRBJ2-1
len: 15
CDR3aa: CASSQVGGGAFEQFF

v_gene: TRBV27
j_gene: TRBJ1-2
len: 14
CDR3aa: CASITNRDRVGYTF

v_gene: TRBV5-1
j_gene: TRBJ1-4
len: 14
CDR3aa: CASSIYAGDEKLFF

v_gene: TRBV5-5
j_gene: TRBJ1-2
len: 15
CDR3aa: CASSLGPTQGIGYTF

v_gene: TRBV5-4
j_gene: TRBJ2-2
len: 13
CDR3aa: CASSSQNTGELFF

v_gene: TRBV7-2
j_gene: TRBJ2-3
len: 13
CDR3aa: CASSLQGLDTQYF

v_gene: TRBV27
j_gene: TRBJ1-2
len: 15
CDR3aa: CASRKNGELNYGYTF

v_gene: TRBV15
j_gene: TRBJ2-2
len: 16
CDR3aa: CATSRGTGVVTGELFF

v_gene: TRBV28
j_gene: TRBJ1-2
len: 14
CDR3aa: CASSGRTGDYGYTF

v_gene: TRBV6-4
j_gene: TRBJ1-1
len: 14
CDR3aa: CASSNQAGSTEAFF

v_gene: TRBV4-3
j_gene: TRBJ1-5
len: 14
CDR3aa: CASSLGLANQPQHF

v_gene: TRBV5-4
j_gene: TRBJ2-3
len: 16
CDR3aa: CASSIGRQGGPDTQYF